The rows below give T cell receptor beta chains drawn from one sample of a study of cytomegalovirus exposure and HLA in healthy donors. Measured with immunoSEQ multiplex PCR; TCRdb has only the in-frame clones, and not every one. The data contain about 62,000 clones, roughly 80% of them singletons. Sequencing was performed on PBMCs. These receptors all stem from a woman in her 30s in good health and CMV-seronegative. CDR3s leave out the opening cysteine and the closing phenylalanine or tryptophan. A D gene is named only where the DNA matches it firmly.

TRBV6-6	TRBJ2-5	-	ATQAPSQETQY
TRBV27	TRBJ1-5	-	ASSPAVGQPQH
TRBV9	TRBJ2-5	TRBD1	ASSVTGTGVGQETQY
TRBV7-9	TRBJ2-1	TRBD1	ASASRTGNRYNEQF
TRBV28	TRBJ2-7	-	ASSSTGPYEQY
TRBV6-1	TRBJ1-5	-	ASSEAGGRGVNQPQH
TRBV11-3	TRBJ1-1	-	ASSSPPAPEAF
TRBV5-4	TRBJ1-2	TRBD1	ASSTWVRDSGYNYGYT
TRBV6-5	TRBJ2-5	TRBD1	ASSYLGQGLQETQY
TRBV6-1	TRBJ1-6	-	ASNEDITYNSPLH
TRBV29-1	TRBJ1-2	-	SVDGDYGYT
TRBV28	-	TRBD1	ASSLPDGTGYSYEQY
TRBV6-5	TRBJ1-6	-	ASRIGVYNSPLH
TRBV19	TRBJ2-1	-	ASSMWAGAQASYNEQF
TRBV7-6	TRBJ2-5	TRBD2	ASSSGLAAQETQY
TRBV4-1	TRBJ2-3	TRBD1	ASSQGTGAVTDTQY
TRBV7-9	TRBJ2-1	TRBD2	ASRLSGVSSYNEQF
TRBV5-5	TRBJ1-2	TRBD1	ASSFPGTGYGYT
TRBV7-2	-	TRBD1	ASRGQGTYEQY
TRBV2	TRBJ2-1	TRBD2	ASSEGGGVFRNEQF
TRBV30	TRBJ1-1	TRBD1	AWSVPRTGIMNTEAF
TRBV5-1	TRBJ2-1	-	ASSWGLGGPLNEQF
TRBV5-5	TRBJ1-6	-	ASTTGQPRDSLH
TRBV5-1	TRBJ2-2	-	ASSYDGQTNTGELF
TRBV9	TRBJ2-1	TRBD1	ASSVGQGGDNEQF
TRBV2	TRBJ2-1	TRBD2	ASIILAGGTYNEQF
TRBV5-4	TRBJ1-2	TRBD1	ASSSGQGALGYT
TRBV19	TRBJ1-1	-	ASSPWRAVGGAVRTEAF
TRBV29-1	TRBJ2-7	-	SVGDTLYEQY
TRBV5-1	TRBJ2-3	TRBD2	ASSSLAASTDTQY
TRBV5-6	TRBJ1-4	-	ASSLANRANEKLF
TRBV18	TRBJ1-2	TRBD1	ASSPAGGNYGYT
TRBV4-3	TRBJ2-7	TRBD1	ASSPDRASYEQY
TRBV14	TRBJ1-2	TRBD1	ASSRGSAYGYT
TRBV7-9	TRBJ1-2	TRBD1	ASSSTWPGQGGLNYGYT
TRBV7-6	TRBJ1-2	-	AVTQSGAGYGYT
TRBV7-9	TRBJ1-6	TRBD1	ASSFNSAGQDNSPLH
TRBV6-4	TRBJ2-2	TRBD2	ASSESRGVNTGELF
TRBV7-2	TRBJ2-7	-	ASSPAGYEQY
TRBV5-1	TRBJ2-7	-	ASSLGSRGSYEQY
TRBV7-7	TRBJ2-1	TRBD2	ASSLDMGGNEQF
TRBV28	TRBJ2-3	TRBD1	ASSSGSDRDTDTQY
TRBV7-2	TRBJ1-3	TRBD1	ASSPRGQGTGNTIY
TRBV18	TRBJ2-7	-	ASSPGDKSEQY
TRBV7-2	TRBJ2-1	TRBD2	ASSLGPSGGPGYNEQF